The clone carrying this T cell receptor (beta chain) has only one observation. The antigen is undetermined. TCRdb re-analysed the reads in MiXCR, keeping a single row per CDR3 protein. Here the sample spans approximately 170,000 distinct CDR3 sequences, about 15% being singletons. The sample is drawn from a study of T cell repertoires in cytomegalovirus infection. Study findings and constraints: People with CMV and the relevant HLA were identified by cumulative public TCR beta family frequency. What dominated the ex vivo response were HLA-C-restricted CMV-specific TCR beta clonotypes.

Sequenced input: PBMCs. The clonotype was recovered from a human donor in good health (CMV status not recorded). Some clones in this sample may be carry-over from other donors' samples.

CDR3 DNA: TGTGCCAGCAGCTTGAAAGGGGGCTCAACTCAGCCCCAGCATTTT. Residues: CASSLKGGSTQPQHF. The chain couples TRBV5-6 to TRBJ1-5; 7 bases are a match to TRBD1. The CDR3 spans 15 residues. In germline, CDR1 is SGHDT, CDR2 YYEEEE. After removal of 1 base from V and 6 bases from J, the junction contained 7 bases not matched to a gene.